The 29 T cell receptor beta chains given below trace back to one sample, sequenced in a study of radiotherapy plus CTLA-4 blockade in lung cancer. Assay: immunoSEQ multiplex PCR; the TCRdb copy retains only in-frame clones and omits some. The table lists about 80,000 clones, 78% of them singletons. The input for sequencing was peripheral blood, taken from a patient treated with radiotherapy plus ipilimumab. These TCRs come from a human donor with non-small cell lung cancer whose response to radiotherapy plus ipilimumab could not be evaluated. Some clones in this sample may be carry-over from other donors' samples.

V is TRBV30 and J is TRBJ2-7; tentative D call: TRBD2 (5 bases). Trimming removed 4 bases at V and 4 bases at J, with 8 bases between. Germline V gene lookup returns CDR1 GTSNPN and CDR2 SVGIG (reference sequence). The CDR3 runs 11 residues. CDR3 in amino acids: CAWKTGYEQYF. CDR3 coding DNA: TGTGCCTGGAAGACGGGGTACGAGCAGTACTTC.

The gene calls are TRBV10-1 and TRBJ2-1; a weak D match, TRBD2 (5 bases). CDR1 is WNHNN and CDR2 is SYGVQD in the germline V gene (reference sequence). Trimming stripped 8 bases from V and 3 bases from J, with 17 bases between. The CDR3 contains 15 residues. The CDR3 bases are TGCGCCAGCCCTCGTTTATACCGGGGCTACAATGAGCAGTTCTTC. Its translation is CASPRLYRGYNEQFF.

This clone was counted once. The chain couples TRBV7-2 to TRBJ1-4; 9 bases line up with TRBD1. This CDR3 comprises 15 residues. Germline-derived CDR1 and CDR2 are SGHTA and FQGNSA. J was trimmed by 7 bases and V by 2 bases; bases with no gene match: 5. In DNA, the CDR3 is TGTGCCAGCAGCTTACAGACAGGGGGGGGTGAAAAACTGTTTTTT. Amino acids: CASSLQTGGGEKLFF.

This chain links TRBV5-1 with TRBJ2-5, with 10 bases that match TRBD1. The end of the DNA is better explained by TRBJ2-7, so the J call may be wrong. The CDR3 runs 14 residues. The germline gives CDR1 SGHRS, CDR2 YFSETQ. The CDR3 nucleotides read TGCGCCAGCAGACCCGGGACAGGGGAGAACGAGCAGTACTTC. It encodes CASRPGTGENEQYF.

The chain is built from TRBV19 and TRBJ2-3; D is uncertain. In germline, CDR1 is LNHDA, CDR2 SQIVND (reference sequence). Trimming cost V 1 base and J 4 bases, with 6 bases left between them. The CDR3 has 13 residues. DNA of the CDR3: TGTGCCAGTAGTATAGTACAAGCAGATACGCAGTATTTT. Its protein is CASSIVQADTQYF. Full variable domain (remainder filled in from reference TRBV19 and TRBJ2-3): DGGITQSPKYLFRKEGQNVTLSCEQNLNHDAMYWYRQDPGQGLRLIYYSQIVNDFQKGDIAEGYSVSREKKESFPLTVTSAQKNPTAFYLCASSIVQADTQYFGPGTRLTVL.

The chain carries TRBV10-2 and TRBJ2-3; D might be TRBD1 (5 bases). The ends were cut back, 4 bases at V and 2 bases at J, with 10 bases in the middle. The CDR3 loop spans 14 amino acids. The germline CDR1 and CDR2 sequences are WSHSY and SAAADI. CDR3 amino acids: CASSVPGSTDTQYF. In DNA form, the CDR3 reads TGCGCCAGCAGTGTCCCAGGGTCCACAGATACGCAGTATTTT.

The CDR3 loop reads CSVKWGVEQYF. The CDR3 nucleotides read TGCAGTGTTAAATGGGGAGTGGAGCAGTACTTC. The chain recombines TRBV20-1 with TRBJ2-7; D perhaps matches TRBD2 (5 bases). V was pared by 7 bases and J by 7 bases, with 14 bases between. The CDR3 has 11 residues. The germline CDR1 and CDR2 sequences are DFQATT and SNEGSKA (reference sequence).

The J gene is TRBJ1-5, the V gene TRBV7-2, with D possibly TRBD1 on 5 matching bases. V dropped 2 bases and J dropped 0 bases, with 14 bases sitting between them. The CDR3 covers 17 residues. Germline CDR1 is SGHTA and CDR2 is FQGNSA. The CDR3 loop is CASSLTPAGSSNQPQHF. The CDR3 DNA sequence: TGTGCCAGCAGCTTAACCCCTGCAGGGTCTAGCAATCAGCCCCAGCATTTT. Using reference TRBV7-2 and TRBJ1-5 for the parts outside the CDR3, the full variable domain is GAGVSQSPSNKVTEKGKDVELRCDPISGHTALYWYRQSLGQGLEFLIYFQGNSAPDKSGLPSDRFSAERTGGSVSTLTIQRTQQEDSAVYLCASSLTPAGSSNQPQHFGDGTRLSIL.

This rearrangement joins TRBV27 to TRBJ1-1; a possible D gene is TRBD1 (5 bases). The CDR3 is 15 residues long. In germline, CDR1 is MNHEY, CDR2 SMNVEV (reference sequence). V was clipped by 3 bases and J by 0 bases, with 11 bases between them. The CDR3 nucleotides are TGTGCCAGCAGTTTTGGGGCAGGCCTGAACACTGAAGCTTTCTTT. Protein product: CASSFGAGLNTEAFF.

The chain links TRBV27 to TRBJ2-7; 8 bases map to TRBD1. V gave up 5 bases and J gave up 2 bases; unmatched junction bases: 5. CDR3 size: 14 residues. The germline V gene encodes CDR1 MNHEY and CDR2 SMNVEV (reference sequence). CDR3 in amino acids: CASSKTGAPYEQYF. DNA for the CDR3: TGTGCCAGCAGTAAGACAGGGGCCCCCTACGAGCAGTACTTC.

The J gene is TRBJ2-7, the V gene TRBV19; no clear D gene. The CDR3 is made up of 13 amino acids. V was pared by 4 bases and J by 5 bases, with 12 bases between. Germline assignment: CDR1 LNHDA and CDR2 SQIVND (reference sequence). Here the CDR3 reads CASSTQVPNEQYF. The CDR3 DNA follows: TGTGCCAGTAGTACTCAGGTCCCCAACGAGCAGTACTTC.

The V gene is TRBV18, the J gene TRBJ1-5; TRBD1 might be the D (6 bases). Germline V CDR1 and CDR2: KGHSH, LQKENI. The CDR3 has 13 residues. Trimming pared 4 bases from V and 2 bases from J, leaving 6 bases between. Here the CDR3 DNA reads TGTGCCAGCTCACGACAGGGCAATCAGCCCCAGCATTTT. Amino acids: CASSRQGNQPQHF.

J is TRBJ2-2 and V is TRBV5-1; 11 bases are shared with TRBD1. Germline V gene sequence: CDR1 SGHRS, CDR2 YFSETQ. With V trimmed by 4 bases and J by 7 bases, 12 bases remained unmatched. There are 17 residues in the CDR3. This CDR3 reads CASSRPGQGAIYGELFF. CDR3 nucleotides: TGCGCCAGCAGCCGACCTGGACAGGGGGCTATTTACGGGGAGCTGTTTTTT.

V and J are TRBV5-1 and TRBJ1-2; D is possibly TRBD1 (6 bases). In germline, CDR1 is SGHRS, CDR2 YFSETQ. The CDR3 extends over 15 amino acids. Trimming removed 4 bases at V and 4 bases at J, with 17 bases between. CDR3 DNA sequence: TGCGCCAGCAGCCAACAGGGCCGGCTGGCCTATGGCTACACCTTC. Protein: CASSQQGRLAYGYTF.

This chain joins TRBV9 and TRBJ1-6; D is unresolved. CDR1 is SGDLS, CDR2 YYNGEE, per germline. V was trimmed by 4 bases and J by 8 bases, leaving 10 bases between them. CDR3 length: 13 residues. The CDR3, as DNA: TGTGCCAGCAGCTTCGGACTGGATTCACCCCTCCACTTT. Translation: CASSFGLDSPLHF.

For the CDR3, the DNA is TGCGCCAGCAGCTCACTAGCGGGGGCCTACAATGAGCAGTTCTTC. Protein product: CASSSLAGAYNEQFF. V gene TRBV5-1 combines with J gene TRBJ2-1, with TRBD2 identical over 11 bases. Looked up from germline, CDR1 is SGHRS and CDR2 is YFSETQ. The CDR3 has 15 residues. V dropped 3 bases and J dropped 2; count of bases not matched to a gene: 1.

The V gene is TRBV7-9, the J gene TRBJ2-3; 9 positions agree with TRBD1. CDR3 size: 14 residues. Germline V gene sequence: CDR1 SEHNR, CDR2 FQNEAQ (reference sequence). Trimming removed 3 bases from V and 5 bases from J; junction bases left unmatched: 3. CDR3 DNA: TGTGCCAGCAGCTTGACAGGGGGTCTAGATACGCAGTATTTT. Its translation is CASSLTGGLDTQYF.

The chain carries TRBV7-2 and TRBJ2-5; 7 bases are shared with TRBD1. J was trimmed by 1 base and V by 4 bases; bases with no gene match: 3. The CDR3 is 14 residues long. The germline gives CDR1 SGHTA, CDR2 FQGNSA. CDR3 sequence (DNA): TGTGCCAGCAGCTACCGGGACAGCCAAGAGACCCAGTACTTC. Translated, it gives CASSYRDSQETQYF.

This clone was recorded only once. V usage is TRBV5-1 and J usage is TRBJ2-7, with a weak D call TRBD2 (5 bases). The CDR3 is made up of 12 amino acids. CDR1 and CDR2 (germline): SGHRS, YFSETQ. The V and J ends lost 4 bases and 6 bases respectively, with 11 bases between them. CDR3 sequence: CASSPDRGEQYF. Here the CDR3 DNA reads TGCGCCAGCAGCCCGGACCGGGGCGAGCAGTACTTC.

This clone was counted a few times. In DNA form, the CDR3 reads TGTGCCAGCACCCTCGGGGGCTACGAGCAGTACTTC. Translated, it gives CASTLGGYEQYF. The J gene is TRBJ2-7, the V gene TRBV27, with a weak D call TRBD2 (6 bases). The CDR3 length is 12 residues. Trimming removed 7 bases from V and 3 bases from J, with 10 bases in between. Germline V gene data show CDR1 as MNHEY and CDR2 as SMNVEV (reference sequence).

The chain recombines TRBV6-1 with TRBJ2-7; 7 nucleotides line up with TRBD1. CDR3 length: 15 residues. V was pared by 5 bases and J by 0 bases, with 7 bases of the junction left unmatched. From germline, CDR1 is MNHNS and CDR2 SASEGT. The CDR3 nucleotides read TGTGCCAGCAGTATAGCGAGGGGGCCCTCCTACGAGCAGTACTTC. It specifies CASSIARGPSYEQYF.

The chain links TRBV6-5 to TRBJ1-2; maybe TRBD1 (5 bases). The CDR3 sequence is 14 residues long. Trimming cost V 6 bases and J 4 bases, with 15 bases left between them. The germline V gene has CDR1 MNHEY and CDR2 SVGAGI. The CDR3 coding sequence is TGTGCCAGCAGGAGATCAGGGTCGGGCTATGGCTACACCTTC. Translation gives CASRRSGSGYGYTF.

This rearrangement joins TRBV5-1 to TRBJ1-1, with 7 bases lining up with TRBD1. This CDR3 contains 13 residues. V was clipped by 2 bases and J by 9 bases; unmatched bases: 7. Germline loops: CDR1 SGHRS, CDR2 YFSETQ. CDR3 sequence (DNA): TGCGCCAGCAGCTTTGGCCAGACAGGGAAAGCTTTCTTT. This sequence encodes CASSFGQTGKAFF.

The rearrangement uses TRBV4-3 and TRBJ2-7; maybe TRBD1 (6 bases). This CDR3 is 14 amino acids long. CDR1 and CDR2 (germline): LGHNA, YSLEER. V lost 1 base, J lost 3 bases, and 10 bases lay in between. The DNA of the CDR3 is TGCGCCAGCAGCCAAGGGGGGCTGGGCTACGAGCAGTACTTC. Translating it yields CASSQGGLGYEQYF.

In nucleotides, the CDR3 is TGTGCCAGCAGCTTCGGACAGGACAATTCACCCCTCCACTTT. Translating it yields CASSFGQDNSPLHF. V is TRBV11-3 and J is TRBJ1-6; 7 nucleotides agree with TRBD1. V lost 3 bases, J lost 7 bases, and 3 bases stayed unmatched. Germline CDR1 reads SGHNT; CDR2 reads YENEEA. The CDR3 is 14 amino acids.

This chain links TRBV5-1 with TRBJ1-4, with D possibly TRBD1 on 6 matching bases. The CDR3 runs to 15 residues. V lost 3 bases, J lost 17 bases, and 26 bases lay in between. Germline CDR1 is SGHRS and CDR2 is YFSETQ. CDR3 region: CASSYSSNGADSLFF. In DNA form, the CDR3 reads TGCGCCAGCAGCTACTCGTCAAACGGCGCGGACAGTTTATTTTTT.

The rearrangement uses TRBV7-3 and TRBJ1-3; D is perhaps TRBD1 (5 bases). Per germline, CDR1 SGHTA and CDR2 FQGTGA. CDR3 length equals 14 residues. V dropped 5 bases and J dropped 4 bases, with 12 bases sitting between them. CDR3 amino acids: CASSPSGSGNTIYF. The CDR3 nucleotides read TGTGCCAGCAGCCCTTCAGGGTCGGGAAACACCATATATTTT.

The chain has TRBV5-1 and TRBJ2-3, with 11 bases lining up with TRBD2. CDR1 and CDR2 from the germline V gene are SGHRS and YFSETQ. The CDR3 is 16 residues long. Trimming removed 4 bases from V and 0 bases from J; junction bases left unmatched: 4. The CDR3 loop is CASSRRLAGSTDTQYF. Written as DNA, the CDR3 is TGCGCCAGCAGCCGCCGACTAGCGGGGAGCACAGATACGCAGTATTTT. The variable domain in full, with the rest retrieved from reference TRBV5-1 and TRBJ2-3, is KAGVTQTPRYLIKTRGQQVTLSCSPISGHRSVSWYQQTPGQGLQFLFEYFSETQRNKGNFPGRFSGRQFSNSRSEMNVSTLELGDSALYLCASSRRLAGSTDTQYFGPGTRLTVL.

The chain has TRBV4-1 and TRBJ1-4; D unresolved. Germline V gene data show CDR1 as MGHRA and CDR2 as YSYEKL. The germline V and J ends were trimmed by 0 bases and 1 base, with 9 bases remaining between them. The CDR3 totals 16 residues. The DNA of the CDR3 is TGCGCCAGCAGCCAAGATTTCCCCCTAACTAATGAAAAACTGTTTTTT. This sequence encodes CASSQDFPLTNEKLFF.